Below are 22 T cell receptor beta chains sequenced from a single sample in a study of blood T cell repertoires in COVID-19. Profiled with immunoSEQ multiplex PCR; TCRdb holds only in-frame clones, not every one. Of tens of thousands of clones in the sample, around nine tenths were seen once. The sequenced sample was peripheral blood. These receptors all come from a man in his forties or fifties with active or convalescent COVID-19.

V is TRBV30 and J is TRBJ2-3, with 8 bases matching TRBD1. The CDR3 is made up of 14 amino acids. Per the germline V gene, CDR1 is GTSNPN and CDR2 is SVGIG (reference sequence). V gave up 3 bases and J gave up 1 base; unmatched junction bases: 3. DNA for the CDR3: TGTGCCTGGAGCCCACAGGGGGGCACAGATACGCAGTATTTT. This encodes CAWSPQGGTDTQYF.

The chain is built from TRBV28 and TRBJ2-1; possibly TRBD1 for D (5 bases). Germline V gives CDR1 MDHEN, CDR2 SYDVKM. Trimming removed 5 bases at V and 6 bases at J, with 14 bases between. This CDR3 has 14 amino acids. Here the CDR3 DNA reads TGTGCCAGCAGTACTATTACAGGAGCCAATGAGCAGTTCTTC. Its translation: CASSTITGANEQFF.

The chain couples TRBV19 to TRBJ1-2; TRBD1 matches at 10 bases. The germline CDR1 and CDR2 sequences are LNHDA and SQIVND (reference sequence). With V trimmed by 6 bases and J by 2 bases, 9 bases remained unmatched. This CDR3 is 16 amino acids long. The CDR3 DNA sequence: TGTGCCAGTAGACCGACCGGGGACAGGGGAAACTATGGCTACACCTTC. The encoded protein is CASRPTGDRGNYGYTF.

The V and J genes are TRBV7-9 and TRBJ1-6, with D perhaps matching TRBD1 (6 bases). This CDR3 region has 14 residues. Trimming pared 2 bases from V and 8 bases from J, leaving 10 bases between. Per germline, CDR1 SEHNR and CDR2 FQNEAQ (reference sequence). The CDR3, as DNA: TGTGCCAGCAGCTTAAGCAGGGGTTATTCACCCCTCCACTTT. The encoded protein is CASSLSRGYSPLHF.

In DNA form, the CDR3 reads TGTGCCAGCAGTCCACAGGCCCCCCAGTCTGAAGCTTTCTTT. Protein sequence: CASSPQAPQSEAFF. V gene TRBV28 combines with J gene TRBJ1-1; possibly TRBD1 for D (5 bases). V was pared by 5 bases and J by 6 bases, with 16 bases between. This CDR3 contains 14 residues. The germline CDR1 and CDR2 sequences are MDHEN and SYDVKM.

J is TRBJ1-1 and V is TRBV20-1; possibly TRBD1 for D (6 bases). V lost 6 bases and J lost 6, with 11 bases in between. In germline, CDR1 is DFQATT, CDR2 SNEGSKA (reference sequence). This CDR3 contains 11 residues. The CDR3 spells CSALGQPEAFF. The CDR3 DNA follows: TGCAGTGCGCTTGGACAGCCTGAAGCTTTCTTT.

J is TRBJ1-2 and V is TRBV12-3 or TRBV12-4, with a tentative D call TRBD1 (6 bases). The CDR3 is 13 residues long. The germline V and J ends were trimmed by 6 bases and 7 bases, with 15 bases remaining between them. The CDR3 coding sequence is TGTGCCAGCAGCCTAGGGGACATATCTGGCTACACCTTC. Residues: CASSLGDISGYTF.

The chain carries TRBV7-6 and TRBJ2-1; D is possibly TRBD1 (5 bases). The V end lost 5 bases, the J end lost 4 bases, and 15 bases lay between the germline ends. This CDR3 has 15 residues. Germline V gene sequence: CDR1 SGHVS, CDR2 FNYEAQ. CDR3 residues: CASSPGHDAYNEQFF. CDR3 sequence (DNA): TGTGCCAGCAGCCCCGGACATGATGCTTACAATGAGCAGTTCTTC.

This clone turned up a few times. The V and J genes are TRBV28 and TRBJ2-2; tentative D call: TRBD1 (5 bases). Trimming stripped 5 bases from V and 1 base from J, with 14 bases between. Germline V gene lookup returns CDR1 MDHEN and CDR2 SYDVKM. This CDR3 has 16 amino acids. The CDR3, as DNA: TGTGCCAGCAGTACCCCTACAGGATTGAACACCGGGGAGCTGTTTTTT. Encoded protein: CASSTPTGLNTGELFF.

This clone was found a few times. CDR3 DNA: TGTGCCAGCAGCCAAGAGATCGACAGGGGTAGGTCCTATAATTCACCCCTCCACTTT. Its translation is CASSQEIDRGRSYNSPLHF. V gene TRBV4-2 combines with J gene TRBJ1-6, with 8 bases that match TRBD1. Germline V CDR1 and CDR2: LGHNA, YNFKEQ. This CDR3 region has 19 residues. The V segment lost 0 bases and the J segment 1 base; nucleotides outside the gene matches: 8.

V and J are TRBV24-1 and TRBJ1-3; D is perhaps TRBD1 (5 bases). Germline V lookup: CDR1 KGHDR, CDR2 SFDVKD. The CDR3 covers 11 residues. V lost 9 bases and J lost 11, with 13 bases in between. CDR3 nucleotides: TGTGCCACCTCGGCCGGAGGGGCCATATATTTT. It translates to CATSAGGAIYF.

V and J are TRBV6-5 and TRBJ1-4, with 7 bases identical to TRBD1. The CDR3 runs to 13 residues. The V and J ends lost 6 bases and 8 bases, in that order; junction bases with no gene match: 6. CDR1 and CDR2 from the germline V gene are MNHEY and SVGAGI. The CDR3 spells CASSETGREKLFF. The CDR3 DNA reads TGTGCCAGCAGCGAGACAGGGCGGGAAAAACTGTTTTTT.

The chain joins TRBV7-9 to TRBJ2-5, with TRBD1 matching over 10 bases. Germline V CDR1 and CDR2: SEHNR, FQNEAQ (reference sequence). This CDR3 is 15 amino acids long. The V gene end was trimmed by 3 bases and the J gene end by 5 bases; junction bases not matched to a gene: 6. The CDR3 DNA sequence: TGTGCCAGCAGCTTGGGGACAGGGGCAGGGGAGACCCAGTACTTC. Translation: CASSLGTGAGETQYF.

In DNA, the CDR3 is TGCAGCGTTGACCCAGGGGAGGGTCAGCCCCAGCATTTT. This sequence encodes CSVDPGEGQPQHF. The gene calls are TRBV29-1 and TRBJ1-5; perhaps TRBD1 as D (6 bases). Germline CDR1 is SQVTM and CDR2 is ANQGSEA. Trimming took off 3 bases at V and 6 bases at J, with 12 bases between the two ends. The CDR3 has 13 amino acids. The full variable domain, rest sourced from reference TRBV29-1 and TRBJ1-5, is SAVISQKPSRDICQRGTSLTIQCQVDSQVTMMFWYRQQPGQSLTLIATANQGSEATYESGFVIDKFPISRPNLTFSTLTVSNMSPEDSSIYLCSVDPGEGQPQHFGDGTRLSIL.

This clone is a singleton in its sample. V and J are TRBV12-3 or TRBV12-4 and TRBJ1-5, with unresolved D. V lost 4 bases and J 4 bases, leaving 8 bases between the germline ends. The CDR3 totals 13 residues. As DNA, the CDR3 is TGTGCCAGCAGTTCCCTCGGTAATCAGCCCCAGCATTTT. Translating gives CASSSLGNQPQHF.

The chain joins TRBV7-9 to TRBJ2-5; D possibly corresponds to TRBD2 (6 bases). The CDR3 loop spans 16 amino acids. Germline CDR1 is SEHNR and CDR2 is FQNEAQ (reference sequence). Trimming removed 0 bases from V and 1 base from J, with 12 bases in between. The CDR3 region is CASSLAYTSSQETQYF. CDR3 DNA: TGTGCCAGCAGCTTAGCTTATACTAGCTCCCAAGAGACCCAGTACTTC. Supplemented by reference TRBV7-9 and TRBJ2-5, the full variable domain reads DTGVSQNPRHKITKRGQNVTFRCDPISEHNRLYWYRQTLGQGPEFLTYFQNEAQLEKSRLLSDRFSAERPKGSFSTLEIQRTEQGDSAMYLCASSLAYTSSQETQYFGPGTRLLVL.

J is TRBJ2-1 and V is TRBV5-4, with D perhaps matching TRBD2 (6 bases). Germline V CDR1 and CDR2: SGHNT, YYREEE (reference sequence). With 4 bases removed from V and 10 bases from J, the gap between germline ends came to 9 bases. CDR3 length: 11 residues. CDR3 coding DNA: TGTGCCAGCAGCGGGGAGGAGGAGCAGTTCTTC. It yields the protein CASSGEEEQFF.

The CDR3 nucleotides are TGCAGCGTTGACAGCGGGGTCGATACGCAGTATTTT. Translating it yields CSVDSGVDTQYF. The V call is TRBV29-1, the J call TRBJ2-3; 7 bases fit TRBD2. V shed 3 bases, J shed 6 bases, and the junction held 3 bases outside the gene matches. The CDR3 is made up of 12 amino acids. Germline V CDR1 and CDR2: SQVTM, ANQGSEA.

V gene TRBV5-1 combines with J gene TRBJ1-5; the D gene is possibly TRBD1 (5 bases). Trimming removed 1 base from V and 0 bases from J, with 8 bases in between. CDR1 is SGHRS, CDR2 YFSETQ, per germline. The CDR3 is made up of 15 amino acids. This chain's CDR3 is CASSLTGDSNQPQHF. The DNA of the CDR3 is TGCGCCAGCAGCTTGACAGGAGATAGCAATCAGCCCCAGCATTTT.

CDR3 region: CASSLGSRGLGTEAFF. For the CDR3, the DNA is TGTGCCAGCAGCTTAGGTAGCAGGGGGTTGGGCACTGAAGCTTTCTTT. This chain joins TRBV13 and TRBJ1-1, with 7 bases aligning to TRBD1. The CDR3 has 16 residues. Germline V CDR1 and CDR2: PRHDT, FYEKMQ (reference sequence). V lost 0 bases to trimming and J lost 4 bases; unmatched junction nucleotides: 8.

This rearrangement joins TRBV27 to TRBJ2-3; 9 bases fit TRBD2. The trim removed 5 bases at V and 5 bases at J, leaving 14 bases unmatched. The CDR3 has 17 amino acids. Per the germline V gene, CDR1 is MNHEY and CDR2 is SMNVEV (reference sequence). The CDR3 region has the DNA TGTGCCAGCAGTCCCTCCGGAGCGGGGGGTTCGGGAGATACGCAGTATTTT. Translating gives CASSPSGAGGSGDTQYF.

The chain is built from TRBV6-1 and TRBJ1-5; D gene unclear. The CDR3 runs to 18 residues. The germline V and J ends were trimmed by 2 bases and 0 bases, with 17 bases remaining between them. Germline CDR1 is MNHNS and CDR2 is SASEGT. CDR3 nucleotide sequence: TGTGCCAGCAGTGAAAACCCCATATCGCTATATAGCAATCAGCCCCAGCATTTT. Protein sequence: CASSENPISLYSNQPQHF.